The clone carrying this TCR beta chain was detected a few times. This sample was taken from a study of cytomegalovirus exposure and HLA in healthy donors. The primer mix had 60 Vbeta and 13 Jbeta primers. Sequenced by immunoSEQ multiplex PCR; TCRdb stores in-frame clones only, minus some. The repertoire holds fewer than 95,000 clones, with over 60% as singletons. This CDR3 has 16 amino acids. Between the trimmed V and J ends, which lost 3 bases and 3 bases, there was a span of 17 bases. Germline CDR1 and CDR2: SEHNR and FQNEAQ (reference sequence). This chain joins TRBV7-9 and TRBJ1-1, with TRBD1 as a possible D gene (6 bases). The receptor's source is a woman aged 45-60 years in good health and CMV-seropositive. Material: PBMCs. DNA for the CDR3: TGTGCCAGCAGCTTCTACCAGACAGGAAGGGACACTGAAGCTTTCTTT. Protein: CASSFYQTGRDTEAFF.